The sequence of this TCR beta chain was determined in a study of beta chain features in type 1 diabetes. The V gene's germline CDR1 is SNHLY and CDR2 FYNNEI. V lost 4 bases to trimming and J lost 5 bases; unmatched junction nucleotides: 0. The CDR3 runs to 14 residues. The authors reverse transcribed all of the isolated RNA, so sequencing captured expressed TCRB transcripts. The method was immunoSEQ multiplex PCR; TCRdb's version includes in-frame clones alone and lacks a portion of them. The data show some 140,000 clones, 7% to 10% seen once. Findings and caveats of the study: Whatever favoring of shorter templates PCR might show would apply equally to patients and controls. A pattern of fewer insertions and more deletions at VDJ junctions was seen in type 1 diabetes patients. Patients with Type 1 diabetes showed moderately but significantly shorter TCRB CDR3s in all four CD4+ subsets.

This clone was picked up a small number of times. What it binds is not known. Markers CD45RO/CCR7/CD25/CD127/CD95/CD27 served to sort CD4+ naive, central memory, regulatory and stem cell-like memory cells. The rearrangement links TRBV2 to TRBJ2-5; 14 bases are a match to TRBD2. The TCR originated in a man aged 25 to 45 with type 1 diabetes. The specimen was central memory CD4+ T cells from blood. The chain's CDR3 is CASSGTSGGETQYF. CDR3 DNA sequence: TGTGCCAGCAGTGGGACTAGCGGGGGGGAGACCCAGTACTTC.